This T cell receptor (beta chain) was found in a study of shared clonotypes between healthy human individuals (dated by TCRdb to the early 2020s). Looking at the study overall: A few men and two women, aged 18 to 49 years, made up the cohort. To increase sequencing depth and limit assay-specific biases, different laboratories used diverse techniques to prepare libraries and sequence TCR repertoires. Each donor's leukapheresis produced roughly between roughly 0.85 and 10 billion PBMCs. Blood TCR repertoires of five healthy adults were deeply sequenced to estimate repertoire size and the extent of clonotype sharing between individuals. For each donor, three plates each were used for CD4 naive and CD4 memory, two plates were used for CD8 naive, and one plate was used for CD8 memory.

Study-level results and caveats: The genetic and exposure-history diversity represented was limited by the small number of donors. Clonotypes shared by all four sorted-subset donors showed higher generation probabilities than non-shared clonotypes. When a few donors were compared, the shared fraction of clonotypes was 5% to 6.5% for naive CD4, around 3.5% for naive CD8, roughly 2.5% for memory CD4, and 0.35% to 0.4% for memory CD8. Only blood was sampled, and tissue TCR repertoires likely differ from those in blood. Even with the large sequencing depth, rarefaction of the sorted-subset datasets indicated that sequencing was incomplete. Larger estimated clonotype richness was generally found for naive subsets than for memory subsets. Pairwise subsampling indicated that sequencing depth was expected to affect the degree of clonotype sharing among donors.

Comment on this clone: Its cognate antigen has yet to be identified. There are no base qualities to consult, and no much larger clone falls within one base.

The donors were healthy, HIV-negative adults who had no recently reported acute infections or vaccinations. All donors were Caucasian adults living in Nashville, Tennessee, USA. CD4+ T cells were enriched by magnetic negative selection; naive cells were then positively selected on CD45RA, and the negative fraction formed the memory subset. Blood was obtained by leukapheresis, after which PBMCs were separated by Ficoll-Histopaque density gradient centrifugation and cryopreserved in liquid nitrogen vapor phase. Analytical flow cytometry was used to check the purity and quantity of each magnetically sorted T cell population. Genomic DNA was isolated from every sorted fraction and measured by UV absorbance on a Nanodrop 2000c. Using the deep immunoSEQ assay, multiplex PCR amplified TCR CDR3 regions from genomic DNA. Genomic DNA extracted from each cell subset was distributed evenly over all wells of several immunoSEQ 96-well plates, and each plate served as one replicate. For sorted subsets, approximately 190 ng of genomic DNA, equivalent to 25,000 to 35,000 T cell genomes, went into each replicate PCR. The purified libraries were quantified using a Qubit 3.0 fluorometer, sized with a Bioanalyzer 2100, and then quantified again using the KAPA Library Quantification kit. Every immunoSEQ 96-well plate was sequenced on a dedicated single-read 150-cycle Illumina NextSeq 550 flow cell. As for the original processing: Because only junctional sequences without quality scores were contained in the immunoSEQ output, filtering matching that applied to full-length reads could not be performed. To assign V/J genes and CDR3, sequences were annotated using PyIR, a Python wrapper for IgBLAST v1.9, with IMGT germline references. Reads with weak V/J assignments (E-value above 1e-6), missing CDR3, stop codons, out-of-frame junctions, or ambiguous translated residues were removed. V3J clonotypes were defined by identical inferred V gene, J gene, and CDR3 amino acid sequence. The percentage overlap between two repertoires was calculated by dividing the number of shared unique clonotypes by the size of the smaller repertoire. Repertoire richness was assessed with RTK rarefaction, the Chao1 estimator, and Recon v2.1 estimates of unobserved clonotypes. OLGA was used to compute generation probabilities for all TCRbeta clonotypes that the gDNA method yielded from several donors. Entries here come from immuneACCESS through TCRdb and include only in-frame sequences with V and J called. Some clones fail to appear in such tables; in the studies checked, an unresolved V gene covers under half of the shortfall, and the cause of the remainder is unknown. V, J and clone size derive from that table, while D and trimming were established from the DNA sequence. The table for this sample lists over a million clones; about 84% of them were counted only once. The ten largest clones represent approximately 0.56% of the sample.

Trimming costs V 0 bases and J 3 bases, and their ends lie 12 bases apart. The CDR3 holds 15 amino acids from the cysteine to the phenylalanine. Only the CDR3 portion is preserved as DNA: 45 bases, with reading frame beginning at the first base. The germline V gene (reference sequence) yields MNHEY for CDR1 and SMNVEV for CDR2. The TCR comes from a man aged 18 to 30 in good health. Some clones in this sample may be carry-over from other donors' samples. Sequencing was carried out using memory CD4+ T cells from PBMCs. The cell subset or site label for this specimen denotes: CD45RA-negative fraction. The sequence links TRBV27 to TRBJ2-7; TRBD1 is a possible D gene, resting on 7 matching bases. The CDR3: CASSLSGQGGYEQYF. The nucleotide sequence reads as follows: TGTGCCAGCAGTTTATCGGGTCAGGGGGGCTACGAGCAGTACTTC.